This T cell receptor (beta chain) originates from a study of cytomegalovirus exposure and HLA in healthy donors. The PCR made use of 60 Vbeta and 13 Jbeta primers. Profiling relied on immunoSEQ multiplex PCR, and the TCRdb table lists in-frame clones only, not all of them. The sample has some 85,000 clones, 60% to 80% seen once. V dropped 4 bases and J dropped 12; count of bases not matched to a gene: 8. The CDR3 spans 14 residues. From germline, CDR1 is MDHEN and CDR2 SYDVKM. The sample consisted of PBMCs. This chain joins TRBV28 and TRBJ1-4, with TRBD1 identical over 10 bases. This clonotype was obtained from a man younger than 45 in good health and CMV-seronegative. The CDR3: CASSSSTGGRELFF. As DNA, the CDR3 is TGTGCCAGCAGTTCATCGACAGGGGGCCGGGAACTGTTTTTT.